The 8 T cell receptor beta chains below all came from one sample that was sequenced in a study of regulatory T cells in long-lasting Graves disease. Arm-PCR with iRepertoire HTBI primers amplified the CDR3 regions for these TCR beta libraries. TCRdb reprocessed the multiplex PCR reads with MiXCR, giving one entry per CDR3 protein. In the table there are fewer than 550,000 distinct CDR3 sequences, about 15% of which are singletons. The sample's time point: newly diagnosed GD, antithyroid drugs for less than 3 months. The TCR library was made from RNA extracted from PBMCs. These sequences were also reported in another study, on T cells in Graves' hyperthyroidism and ophthalmopathy.

Here the sequenced sample was peripheral blood mononuclear cells (PBMCs), taken at new diagnosis, from a patient treated with antithyroid drugs. The receptors here all came from a woman aged 35 to 59 with Graves disease.

This clonotype was observed at least ten times. This chain joins TRBV18 and TRBJ2-2; possible D gene TRBD1, 6 bases. Germline-derived CDR1 and CDR2 are KGHSH and LQKENI. V lost 8 bases, J lost 2 bases, and 15 bases lay in between. The CDR3 runs 15 residues. The CDR3, as DNA: TGTGCCAGCAGCCCCCGGACAGCCAACACCGGGGAGCTGTTTTTT. The encoded protein is CASSPRTANTGELFF. Full variable domain (rest looked up from reference TRBV18 and TRBJ2-2): NAGVMQNPRHLVRRRGQEARLRCSPMKGHSHVYWYRQLPEEGLKFMVYLQKENIIDESGMPKERFSAEFPKEGPSILRIQQVVRGDSAAYFCASSPRTANTGELFFGEGSRLTVL.

This rearrangement joins TRBV6-2 or TRBV6-3 to TRBJ1-5; D possibly corresponds to TRBD1 (6 bases). Germline-derived CDR1 and CDR2 are MNHEY and SVGEGT. This CDR3 is 16 amino acids long. The V end lost 2 bases, the J end lost 5 bases, and 16 bases lay between the germline ends. This CDR3 is CASSYNLGGPDQPQHF. Written as DNA, the CDR3 is TGTGCCAGCAGTTACAACCTCGGGGGGCCGGATCAGCCCCAGCATTTT.

This clonotype was observed at least ten times. This rearrangement joins TRBV30 to TRBJ1-1; no clear D gene. Trimming took off 4 bases at V and 4 bases at J, with 10 bases between the two ends. This CDR3 has 12 residues. Looked up from germline, CDR1 is GTSNPN and CDR2 is SVGIG (reference sequence). CDR3 loop: CAWKGMGTEAFF. In DNA, the CDR3 is TGTGCCTGGAAGGGTATGGGCACTGAAGCTTTCTTT. Drawing the rest from reference TRBV30 and TRBJ1-1, the complete variable domain is SQTIHQWPATLVQPVGSPLSLECTVEGTSNPNLYWYRQAAGRGLQLLFYSVGIGQISSEVPQNLSASRPQDRQFILSSKKLLLSDSGFYLCAWKGMGTEAFFGQGTRLTVV.

The table lists this clonotype with many counts. The rearrangement joins TRBV2 to TRBJ1-5; a possible D gene is TRBD1 (6 bases). There are 13 residues in the CDR3. V was pared by 6 bases and J by 5 bases, with 11 bases between. CDR1 SNHLY and CDR2 FYNNEI come from the germline V gene. The CDR3 DNA follows: TGTGCCAGCAGCCCGAACAGGGATCAGCCCCAGCATTTT. The encoded protein is CASSPNRDQPQHF. Variable domain in full (rest from reference TRBV2 and TRBJ1-5): EPEVTQTPSHQVTQMGQEVILRCVPISNHLYFYWYRQILGQKVEFLVSFYNNEISEKSEIFDDQFSVERPDGSNFTLKIRSTKLEDSAMYFCASSPNRDQPQHFGDGTRLSIL.

This clonotype showed up many times. V is TRBV9 and J is TRBJ1-1; no reliable D call. The V end lost 0 bases, the J end lost 3 bases, and 9 bases lay between the germline ends. This CDR3 is 14 amino acids long. The germline V gene encodes CDR1 SGDLS and CDR2 YYNGEE. The CDR3 sequence is CASSVARVDTEAFF. CDR3 bases: TGTGCCAGCAGCGTAGCTCGGGTTGACACTGAAGCTTTCTTT.

V is TRBV30 and J is TRBJ2-1; 9 bases map to TRBD2. The CDR3 totals 13 residues. The germline V gene has CDR1 GTSNPN and CDR2 SVGIG (reference sequence). The trim removed 4 bases at V and 9 bases at J, leaving 7 bases unmatched. CDR3 bases: TGTGCCTGGAATGGAGCGGGGGGACCTGAGCAGTTCTTC. Protein: CAWNGAGGPEQFF.

The genes are TRBV10-3 and TRBJ2-4; D is perhaps TRBD1 or TRBD2 (5 bases each). Trimming shortened V by 2 bases and J by 0 bases, and 11 bases separated the two germline ends. There are 16 residues in the CDR3. In germline, CDR1 is ENHRY, CDR2 SYGVKD. CDR3: CAISEGGNLAKNIQYF. CDR3 nucleotide sequence: TGTGCCATCAGTGAGGGGGGAAATCTAGCCAAAAACATTCAGTACTTC.

This clonotype was counted at least ten times. The chain has TRBV20-1 and TRBJ2-1; TRBD2 might be the D (6 bases). Trimming cost V 2 bases and J 2 bases, with 10 bases left between them. CDR3 length: 14 residues. Germline loops: CDR1 DFQATT, CDR2 SNEGSKA (reference sequence). The CDR3, as DNA: TGCAGTGCTAGACCACTAGCACCCTACAATGAGCAGTTCTTC. It is translated as CSARPLAPYNEQFF.